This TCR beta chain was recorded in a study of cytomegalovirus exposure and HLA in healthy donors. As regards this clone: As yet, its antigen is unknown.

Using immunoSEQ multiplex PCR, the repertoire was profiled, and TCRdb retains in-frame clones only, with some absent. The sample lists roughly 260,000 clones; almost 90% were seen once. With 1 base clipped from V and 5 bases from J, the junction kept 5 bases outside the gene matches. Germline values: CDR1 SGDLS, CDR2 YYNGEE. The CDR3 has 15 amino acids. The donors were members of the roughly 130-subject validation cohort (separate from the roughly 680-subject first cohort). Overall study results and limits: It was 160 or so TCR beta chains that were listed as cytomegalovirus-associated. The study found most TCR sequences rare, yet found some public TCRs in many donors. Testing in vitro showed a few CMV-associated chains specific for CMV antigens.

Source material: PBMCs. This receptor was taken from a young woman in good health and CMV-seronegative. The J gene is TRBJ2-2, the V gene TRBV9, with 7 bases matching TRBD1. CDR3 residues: CASSVHRGETGELFF. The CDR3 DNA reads TGTGCCAGCAGCGTACACAGGGGAGAGACCGGGGAGCTGTTTTTT.